Here is one T cell receptor beta chain with its context. The junction differs from germline at one of its ends, possibly a read error. The CDR3 spans 14 residues. Germline CDR1 reads LGHNA; CDR2 reads YSLEER. RNA was extracted from bulk tissue without any cell sorting. This non-tumor lung sample came from over 3 cm beyond the tumor edge. Three rounds of nested PCR, following a modified ARM-PCR protocol, produced the TCRbeta library. MiXCR, run by TCRdb on the multiplex PCR reads, gives a single entry per CDR3 protein. The table includes 90,000 to 110,000 distinct CDR3 sequences, 50% to 70% detected once. This entry comes from a study of tumor and adjacent non-tumor tissue in lung cancer.

Sequenced material: distant non-tumor lung tissue. The sequence was collected from a man aged 55 to 70 with non-small cell lung cancer. The chain employs TRBV4-3 and TRBJ2-1, with a possible D match to TRBD1 (6 bases). The CDR3 region has the DNA TGCGCCAGTAGCCTTTCAGGGGCACACAATGAGCAGTTCTTC. Translated, it gives CASSLSGAHNEQFF.